Listed below are T cell receptor beta chains from one sample, sequenced in a study of cytomegalovirus exposure and HLA in healthy donors. Clones were sequenced by immunoSEQ multiplex PCR, and TCRdb holds only the in-frame ones, with some missing. The sample includes about 130,000 clones, approximately 74% seen only once; the top ten take 6% to 8.5%. What was sequenced was PBMCs. These receptors were obtained from a man in his forties in good health and CMV-seropositive. The CDR3 runs from the conserved cysteine through the conserved F or W. Each record gives: J gene, clone size, D gene, V gene, CDR3 DNA, CDR3 protein. A D gene is named only where the DNA matches it firmly. For some rows the clone size is stated as once, few or many, or as a class when expanded; others skip it.

J gene: TRBJ1-2
clone size: NA
D gene: TRBD1
V gene: TRBV4-1
CDR3 DNA: TGCGCCAGCAGCCCTACAGGGGGGACCAACTATGGCTACACCTTC
CDR3 protein: CASSPTGGTNYGYTF

J gene: TRBJ1-1
clone size: NA
D gene: NA
V gene: TRBV11-2
CDR3 DNA: TGTGCCAGCAGCGGAGGGATCATGAACACTGAAGCTTTCTTT
CDR3 protein: CASSGGIMNTEAFF

J gene: TRBJ1-4
clone size: NA
D gene: NA
V gene: TRBV25-1
CDR3 DNA: TGTGCCAGCAGTTCAGGGAAGGCTAATGAAAAACTGTTTTTT
CDR3 protein: CASSSGKANEKLFF

J gene: TRBJ2-3
clone size: once
D gene: TRBD1
V gene: TRBV30
CDR3 DNA: TGTGCCCGAAAGGGACAGGGGGGCTTGGATACGCAGTATTTT
CDR3 protein: CARKGQGGLDTQYF

J gene: TRBJ2-5
clone size: NA
D gene: NA
V gene: TRBV28
CDR3 DNA: TGTGCCAGCAGTCTACAGGGTTCCCAAGAGACCCAGTACTTC
CDR3 protein: CASSLQGSQETQYF

J gene: TRBJ1-1
clone size: few
D gene: TRBD1
V gene: TRBV27
CDR3 DNA: TGTGCCAGCAGACCTCGACAGGGCGGCGACACTGAAGCTTTCTTT
CDR3 protein: CASRPRQGGDTEAFF

J gene: TRBJ1-2
clone size: once
D gene: NA
V gene: TRBV6-4
CDR3 DNA: TGTGCCAGCAGTGCTGTACACCCACCCCTGAACTATGGCTACACCTTC
CDR3 protein: CASSAVHPPLNYGYTF

J gene: TRBJ2-2
clone size: NA
D gene: NA
V gene: TRBV30
CDR3 DNA: TGTGCCTGGAGTGCCAACAGGGCGAACACCGGGGAGCTGTTTTTT
CDR3 protein: CAWSANRANTGELFF

J gene: TRBJ1-5
clone size: NA
D gene: NA
V gene: TRBV15
CDR3 DNA: TGTGCCACCAGCAGATGGGCTCATTCAAGCAATCAGCCCCAGCATTTT
CDR3 protein: CATSRWAHSSNQPQHF

J gene: TRBJ2-2
clone size: NA
D gene: NA
V gene: TRBV5-1
CDR3 DNA: TGCGCCAGCAGCCAGGGAGGGAACACCGGGGAGCTGTTTTTT
CDR3 protein: CASSQGGNTGELFF

J gene: TRBJ2-7
clone size: once
D gene: TRBD1
V gene: TRBV6-6
CDR3 DNA: TGTGCCAGCAAACCGGGACAGGGCTACGAGCAGTACTTC
CDR3 protein: CASKPGQGYEQYF

J gene: TRBJ1-2
clone size: NA
D gene: NA
V gene: TRBV7-9
CDR3 DNA: TGTTCCAGCAGCTTAAGCGACCACTATGGCTACACCTTC
CDR3 protein: CSSSLSDHYGYTF

J gene: TRBJ1-5
clone size: once
D gene: TRBD1
V gene: TRBV12-5
CDR3 DNA: TGTGCTAGTGGTTTGTGGACAGGGGGCCAGCCCCAGCATTTT
CDR3 protein: CASGLWTGGQPQHF

J gene: TRBJ2-7
clone size: NA
D gene: NA
V gene: TRBV25-1
CDR3 DNA: TGTGCCAGCAGTGAATACAGGGAATTGTCTTACGAGCAGTACTTC
CDR3 protein: CASSEYRELSYEQYF

J gene: TRBJ2-1
clone size: NA
D gene: TRBD1
V gene: TRBV19
CDR3 DNA: TGTGCCAGTAACCCGCCGGACAGGCCCTACAATGAGCAGTTCTTC
CDR3 protein: CASNPPDRPYNEQFF

J gene: TRBJ2-7
clone size: NA
D gene: NA
V gene: TRBV14
CDR3 DNA: TGTGCCAGCAGCCAACACAGGAAAGGGGGCGAGCAGTACTTC
CDR3 protein: CASSQHRKGGEQYF

J gene: TRBJ2-5
clone size: few
D gene: NA
V gene: TRBV6-1
CDR3 DNA: TGTGCCAGCACCTATTTGGAGAATATAAAGACCCAGTACTTC
CDR3 protein: CASTYLENIKTQYF

J gene: TRBJ1-1
clone size: NA
D gene: TRBD1
V gene: TRBV6-6
CDR3 DNA: TGTGCCAGCAGTTACGGACAGGGCTATGAAGCTTTCTTT
CDR3 protein: CASSYGQGYEAFF

J gene: TRBJ1-1
clone size: NA
D gene: NA
V gene: TRBV5-8
CDR3 DNA: TGTGCCAGCAGCTTTGCGGGCAGAACCACTGAAGCTTTCTTT
CDR3 protein: CASSFAGRTTEAFF

J gene: TRBJ2-1
clone size: NA
D gene: TRBD2
V gene: TRBV18
CDR3 DNA: TGTGCCAGCTCACCAAGCGGGGGGACCTACAATGAGCAGTTCTTC
CDR3 protein: CASSPSGGTYNEQFF

J gene: TRBJ2-6
clone size: NA
D gene: TRBD2
V gene: TRBV7-9
CDR3 DNA: TGTGCCAGCAGCTTAAGGTGGCGGGGGGCGACACCTGGGGCCAACGTCCTGACTTTC
CDR3 protein: CASSLRWRGATPGANVLTF

J gene: TRBJ1-3
clone size: NA
D gene: NA
V gene: TRBV30
CDR3 DNA: TGTGCCTGGAGTCCCCCGGGGAGGGGAATTGGAAACACCATATATTTT
CDR3 protein: CAWSPPGRGIGNTIYF

J gene: TRBJ1-1
clone size: NA
D gene: NA
V gene: TRBV5-6
CDR3 DNA: TGTGCCAGCAGCTTTGGGAGCACTGAAGCTTTCTTT
CDR3 protein: CASSFGSTEAFF

J gene: TRBJ1-1
clone size: NA
D gene: TRBD1
V gene: TRBV5-1
CDR3 DNA: TGCGCCAGCAGCCTACGGGGCGGGCAGGGGGCTGAAGCTTTCTTT
CDR3 protein: CASSLRGGQGAEAFF